What follows describes a single T cell receptor (beta chain). Its antigen remains unidentified. The record originates from a study of T-cell memory formation after mild COVID-19. As for the study in general: TCR clusters were mostly donor specific.

Study-level findings and limits: Of the contracting clones, CD4+ ones lay mainly in CM and EM, and CD8+ ones in EMRA. Some responding clones appeared in pre-infection memory, suggesting cross-reactive memory joined.

TCR alpha and TCR beta cDNA libraries carrying sample barcodes and UMIs came from 5'RACE with constant-segment primers. MiXCR, applied by TCRdb to the 5' RACE reads, yields one record per CDR3 protein. The sample lists around 310,000 distinct CDR3 sequences, less than 25% occurring once. The CDR3 spans 16 residues. V dropped 3 bases and J dropped 4 bases, with 16 bases sitting between them. CDR1 is SGHTA and CDR2 is FQGNSA in the germline V gene. The sequence was obtained from a man between 18 and 29 years old who had mild COVID-19 (a few samples of this study predate the infection). Cell type and time point are not known. V is TRBV7-2 and J is TRBJ1-5; D remains unclear. Sequencing was carried out using PBMCs or a T cell subset sorted from them (not recorded which). The CDR3 coding sequence is TGTGCCAGCAGCTTGATCTCGGTAGACGGTAATCAGCCCCAGCATTTT. Residues: CASSLISVDGNQPQHF. Drawing the rest from reference TRBV7-2 and TRBJ1-5, the complete variable domain is GAGVSQSPSNKVTEKGKDVELRCDPISGHTALYWYRQSLGQGLEFLIYFQGNSAPDKSGLPSDRFSAERTGGSVSTLTIQRTQQEDSAVYLCASSLISVDGNQPQHFGDGTRLSIL.